What follows are 21 T cell receptor beta chains derived from one specimen sequenced in a study of blood T cell repertoires in COVID-19. The assay was immunoSEQ multiplex PCR, and TCRdb's table has in-frame clones only and misses some. The sample has about 670,000 clones, 80% to 90% seen once. Sequenced: peripheral blood. These receptors came from a woman aged 18 to 35 with acute or convalescent COVID-19.

V and J are TRBV2 and TRBJ2-7, with a possible D match to TRBD1 (6 bases). Between the trimmed V and J ends, which lost 0 bases and 2 bases, there was a span of 11 bases. The CDR3 spans 15 residues. Germline CDR1 is SNHLY and CDR2 is FYNNEI. This CDR3 reads CASSEAKTGTYEQYF. CDR3 nucleotides: TGTGCCAGCAGTGAAGCCAAGACAGGTACCTACGAGCAGTACTTC.

The chain couples TRBV10-3 to TRBJ2-7, with D possibly TRBD2 on 6 matching bases. The V gene lost 6 bases and the J gene lost 3 bases, with 18 bases spanning the gap. Germline V CDR1 and CDR2: ENHRY, SYGVKD. This CDR3 is 15 amino acids long. The CDR3 region has the DNA TGTGCCATCAGGGAGGGACTCATACCCTACTACGAGCAGTACTTC. Protein sequence: CAIREGLIPYYEQYF.

The table lists this clone with a few counts. The rearrangement uses TRBV19 and TRBJ1-5; tentative D call: TRBD1 (6 bases). There are 14 residues in the CDR3. Germline values: CDR1 LNHDA, CDR2 SQIVND (reference sequence). V shed 7 bases and J shed 6 bases, with 16 bases lying between them. The CDR3 region is CASTSWGGGQPQHF. In DNA form, the CDR3 reads TGTGCCAGTACCTCCTGGGGGGGCGGTCAGCCCCAGCATTTT. Using reference TRBV19 and TRBJ1-5 for the parts outside the CDR3, the full variable domain is DGGITQSPKYLFRKEGQNVTLSCEQNLNHDAMYWYRQDPGQGLRLIYYSQIVNDFQKGDIAEGYSVSREKKESFPLTVTSAQKNPTAFYLCASTSWGGGQPQHFGDGTRLSIL.

The J gene is TRBJ2-3, the V gene TRBV15; TRBD2 agrees at 8 bases. Germline V gene lookup returns CDR1 LNHNV and CDR2 YYDKDF (reference sequence). J gave up 1 base and V 0 bases, and 9 bases lay outside the gene matches. The CDR3 runs 18 residues. The CDR3 is CATSRDYGGVVGTDTQYF. The CDR3 region has the DNA TGTGCCACCAGCAGAGATTACGGGGGGGTAGTCGGCACAGATACGCAGTATTTT.

CDR3 sequence (DNA): TGTGCCAGCAGTCCACAGGGGGCGCATGGCTACACCTTC. Translating it yields CASSPQGAHGYTF. The V call is TRBV6-5, the J call TRBJ1-2; TRBD1 agrees at 9 bases. This CDR3 has 13 residues. CDR1 is MNHEY and CDR2 is SVGAGI in the germline V gene. V trimming: 5 bases; J trimming: 6 bases; junction bases outside the gene matches: 4.

The chain is built from TRBV11-2 and TRBJ1-3; no clear D gene. V lost 0 bases and J lost 7, with 4 bases in between. Per germline, CDR1 SGHAT and CDR2 FQNNGV. This CDR3 region has 12 residues. The CDR3 nucleotides are TGTGCCAGCAGCTTAGAGCGGAACACCATATATTTT. Translation gives CASSLERNTIYF.

V usage is TRBV7-8 and J usage is TRBJ2-5, with 9 bases aligning to TRBD1. This CDR3 comprises 13 residues. Germline CDR1 and CDR2: SGHVS and FQNEAQ. V lost 5 bases, J lost 6 bases, and 4 bases stayed unmatched. The CDR3 coding sequence is TGTGCCAGCAGCCCGACAGGGGGTCAGACCCAGTACTTC. Translating gives CASSPTGGQTQYF.

The CDR3 reads CASTQRSSYEQYF. The CDR3 DNA follows: TGTGCCAGCACCCAAAGGAGCTCCTACGAGCAGTACTTC. This chain connects TRBV7-9 to TRBJ2-7; no definite D call. Trimming pared 7 bases from V and 0 bases from J, leaving 10 bases between. The CDR3 has 13 residues. In germline, CDR1 is SEHNR, CDR2 FQNEAQ (reference sequence).

V gene TRBV14 combines with J gene TRBJ2-5, with a possible D match to TRBD1 (6 bases). Deletions cut 4 bases from V and 9 bases from J, with 18 bases between. This CDR3 has 14 amino acids. Per the germline V gene, CDR1 is SGHDN and CDR2 is FVKESK. The CDR3: CASSRQASLGAQYF. CDR3 DNA sequence: TGTGCCAGCAGCCGACAGGCGTCCTTGGGGGCCCAGTACTTC.

The V call is TRBV2, the J call TRBJ2-3; D is unclear. Trimming took off 7 bases at V and 9 bases at J, with 23 bases between the two ends. Germline CDR1 reads SNHLY; CDR2 reads FYNNEI. This CDR3 spans 15 amino acids. In DNA, the CDR3 is TGTGCCAGCACCATCGAACCCCCCCTAGGAAGGACGCAGTATTTT. Protein product: CASTIEPPLGRTQYF.

V and J are TRBV9 and TRBJ1-1; D remains ambiguous. Germline lookup yields CDR1 SGDLS and CDR2 YYNGEE. The V end lost 2 bases, the J end lost 1 base, and 12 bases lay between the germline ends. The CDR3 loop spans 15 amino acids. The chain's CDR3 is CASSVSTQENTEAFF. CDR3 bases: TGTGCCAGCAGCGTTAGCACACAAGAGAACACTGAAGCTTTCTTT.

The genes are TRBV11-2 and TRBJ2-5; 9 nucleotides agree with TRBD1. With 5 bases clipped from V and 4 bases from J, the junction kept 8 bases outside the gene matches. Per the germline V gene, CDR1 is SGHAT and CDR2 is FQNNGV. The CDR3 is 15 amino acids. The CDR3 DNA reads TGTGCCAGCAGCGGGACAGGGTTTGAGGGAGAGACCCAGTACTTC. Residues: CASSGTGFEGETQYF.

The rearrangement joins TRBV24-1 to TRBJ2-2; TRBD1 might be the D (5 bases). V was cut by 9 bases and J by 4 bases, with 11 bases left in between. The CDR3 covers 13 residues. The germline V gene has CDR1 KGHDR and CDR2 SFDVKD. In nucleotides, the CDR3 is TGTGCCACCGACAGTGACCTCACCGGGGAGCTGTTTTTT. This sequence encodes CATDSDLTGELFF.

The J gene is TRBJ1-6, the V gene TRBV7-9; D is perhaps TRBD1 (5 bases). Germline CDR1 is SEHNR and CDR2 is FQNEAQ (reference sequence). The CDR3 contains 13 residues. Trimming left V 3 bases short and J 9 bases short, with 9 bases between. The chain's CDR3 is CASSFQGSSPLHF. In nucleotides, the CDR3 is TGTGCCAGCAGCTTTCAGGGTAGTTCACCCCTCCACTTT.

This clone was observed a handful of times. The chain couples TRBV7-6 to TRBJ2-7; 9 bases are shared with TRBD1. The CDR3 is 17 amino acids. From germline, CDR1 is SGHVS and CDR2 FNYEAQ. The V and J ends lost 5 bases and 0 bases, in that order; junction bases with no gene match: 11. In DNA, the CDR3 is TGTGCCAGCAGCAACCGGCCGGGACAGGGCGCCTCCTACGAGCAGTACTTC. Translation gives CASSNRPGQGASYEQYF.

J is TRBJ2-5 and V is TRBV15; D remains unclear. This CDR3 has 16 residues. The V end lost 0 bases, the J end lost 1 base, and 12 bases lay between the germline ends. Germline CDR1 and CDR2: LNHNV and YYDKDF (reference sequence). CDR3 loop: CATSRDIRVRQETQYF. In DNA form, the CDR3 reads TGTGCCACCAGCAGAGATATACGGGTGCGCCAAGAGACCCAGTACTTC.

The genes are TRBV9 and TRBJ2-5, with D perhaps TRBD1 (5 bases). Germline V gene data show CDR1 as SGDLS and CDR2 as YYNGEE. This CDR3 spans 17 amino acids. V was pared by 0 bases and J by 5 bases, with 20 bases between. CDR3 nucleotides: TGTGCCAGCAGCGTAGCCCCCCTACAGGTGGCCCTCGAGACCCAGTACTTC. It yields the protein CASSVAPLQVALETQYF.

The V gene is TRBV6-4, the J gene TRBJ2-1; no firm D call. The V gene's germline CDR1 is MRHNA and CDR2 SNTAGT. The CDR3 totals 13 residues. The V and J ends lost 3 bases and 4 bases respectively, with 7 bases between them. This chain's CDR3 is CASSESTYNEQFF. The CDR3 bases are TGTGCCAGCAGTGAGAGTACTTACAATGAGCAGTTCTTC.

The chain joins TRBV3-1 (or the pseudogene TRBV3-2) to TRBJ1-6; a possible D gene is TRBD1 (5 bases). Deletions cut 6 bases from V and 7 bases from J, with 19 bases between. This CDR3 has 16 residues. Germline CDR1 LGHDT, CDR2 YNNKEL (reference sequence). CDR3 sequence reads: CASSHLQGIYNSPLHF. The DNA of the CDR3 is TGTGCCAGCAGTCATCTCCAGGGAATTTACAATTCACCCCTCCACTTT.

This sequence joins TRBV29-1 and TRBJ1-1; D unclear. CDR3 length: 13 amino acids. Germline CDR1 and CDR2: SQVTM and ANQGSEA. Trimming removed 4 bases from V and 3 bases from J, with 12 bases in between. CDR3 sequence: CSVGVELDTEAFF. CDR3 coding DNA: TGCAGCGTTGGAGTGGAGTTGGACACTGAAGCTTTCTTT.

The chain uses TRBV3-1 (or the pseudogene TRBV3-2) and TRBJ2-1, with TRBD1 identical over 7 bases. J gave up 0 bases and V 6 bases, and 8 bases lay outside the gene matches. Germline V lookup: CDR1 LGHDT, CDR2 YNNKEL (reference sequence). This CDR3 has 16 residues. The CDR3 here is CASRTNRGSSYNEQFF. The CDR3 bases are TGTGCCAGCAGAACGAACAGGGGCAGCTCCTACAATGAGCAGTTCTTC.